A single T cell receptor beta chain is shown here with its context. Which antigen it targets is not known. No qualities accompany the bases; no much larger clone lies one base away. The source of the sample is a study of cytotoxic CD8 clonotypes in ibrutinib-treated CLL (dated by TCRdb to about 2021). General notes on the study: The cohort was composed of ten to eleven relapsed/refractory and roughly 15 treatment-naive patients; IGHV unmutated status was identified in 17 patients. On average, each sample yielded some 250,000 productive templates and around 100,000 productive rearrangements. Responses were partial in about 25 patients and complete in 2; after median 68 months follow-up, roughly 15 stayed in remission and roughly twelve progressed. The response samples were drawn at a median of around eleven months into treatment, with a range of roughly 6 to 36 months. Of the roughly 86 participants in the trial, about two dozen had longitudinal samples available. Cryopreserved peripheral blood mononuclear cells were obtained prior to treatment, at the time of response, and at either disease progression or sustained remission. Patients were still on ibrutinib when every remission and progressive disease sample was collected.

What the time point label conveys for this sample: roughly 23 months on ibrutinib. For TCR beta library preparation, roughly 2 micrograms of genomic DNA were extracted from the cryopreserved PBMCs. High-throughput TCR beta sequencing was performed on longitudinal blood samples from CLL patients receiving ibrutinib monotherapy. The patients took part in an open-label, single-center phase 2 trial of ibrutinib monotherapy. Inclusive of the bounding cysteine and phenylalanine, the CDR3 is 14 residues long. Of the read, only the CDR3 DNA is kept; its 42 bases are in frame from base 1. The V and J ends are trimmed by 0 bases and 2 bases, leaving 5 bases between them. Based on the germline V gene, the CDR1 and CDR2 sequences are MGHRA and YSYEKL. Results the study describes overall, beyond this receptor: Sampling times were not matched between sustained-remission and progressing patients, and lymph node repertoires were not studied. Public clonotypes were rare and either contracted or stayed stable during treatment, and the rise in clonality at ibrutinib response reflected the expansion of private clonotypes. Baseline clonality was found to be higher than that of age-matched healthy donors and was strongly correlated with circulating CD8+ T-cell counts. Clonality rose at ibrutinib response, remained stable during sustained remission, and dropped back toward baseline at progression.

The goal of deep resolution MiSeq sequencing was a depth between 1 in 1 million and 1 in 200,000 T cells, and coverage averaged 10x per clonotype. The immunoSEQ hsTCRB Kit was used to generate the TCR beta libraries. Concerning the study's data processing: Data were analyzed with ImmunoSEQ Data Assistant and ImmunoSEQ Analyzer, with V, D and J genes assigned per IMGT definitions. Clonality, with values ranging from 0 to 1, was calculated as one minus the normalized Shannon entropy of productive rearrangement frequencies. Only overrepresented clonotypes making up at least 0.05% of each patient's repertoire were included in the public clonotype analysis. Thirteen age-matched healthy donor repertoires from immuneACCESS served as clonality controls. In its TCRdb copy, this immuneACCESS table keeps in-frame sequences only and misses some clones. Where compared with another copy, unresolved V genes explain less than half of these, and the others have no known cause. The V and J calls and clone size come from that table; D and trimming were worked out from the DNA. The sample table lists 40,000 or so clones, 65% of them with a count of one. Jointly, the top ten make up about a fifth of the sample.

The rearranged segments are TRBV4-1 and TRBJ1-3; confidence is insufficient to name the D gene. The sequences come from PBMCs, collected after 24 months of ibrutinib treatment. This receptor was obtained from a human donor with chronic lymphocytic leukemia. The CDR3 in this case is CASSQDWTGNTIYF. In nucleotides, the sequence is TGCGCCAGCAGCCAAGATTGGACTGGAAACACCATATATTTT.